This is a list of T cell receptor beta chains from one sample in a study of T cells after posttransplantation cyclophosphamide. Profiling relied on immunoSEQ multiplex PCR, and the TCRdb table lists in-frame clones only, not all of them. The data hold some 49,000 clones, with about 91% observed a single time. Sequencing was performed on PBMCs. The receptors here all came from a woman in her forties or fifties in good health and a related stem cell transplant donor. CDR3s include the opening cysteine and the closing phenylalanine or tryptophan. A D gene is named only where the DNA matches it firmly. Rows give clone size only sometimes, using once, few, many, or a class for an expanded clone.

TRBV10-3	.	once	TRBJ2-7	TGTGCCATCAGTGAGTCGGGCACCCCTAGCACCTACGAGCAGTACTTC	CAISESGTPSTYEQYF
TRBV29-1	.	.	TRBJ2-1	TGCAGCGCCCTCAGGAGGGGGCTAAATGAGCAGTTCTTC	CSALRRGLNEQFF
TRBV25-1	TRBD1	.	TRBJ2-7	TGTGCCAGCAGAGGACAGGGTGGCACCGAGCAGTACTTC	CASRGQGGTEQYF
TRBV5-1	.	.	TRBJ2-7	TGCGCCAGCAGCTTGGAGAACAGGGTGGCCTACGAGCAGTACTTC	CASSLENRVAYEQYF
TRBV27	TRBD2	.	TRBJ2-1	TGTGCCAGCAGGGGACTAGCGGGCCCCTCCTACAATGAGCAGTTCTTC	CASRGLAGPSYNEQFF
TRBV19	.	.	TRBJ1-3	TGTGCCAGGCCCTCAAAGGGAGAATCTGGAAACACCATATATTTT	CARPSKGESGNTIYF
TRBV7-2	.	.	TRBJ1-1	TGTGCCAGCAGACAGACACGAAACACTGAAGCTTTCTTT	CASRQTRNTEAFF
TRBV6-5	.	.	TRBJ2-5	TGTGCCAGCACCCACCCCGGGGGTAAAGAGACCCAGTACTTC	CASTHPGGKETQYF
TRBV5-4	.	once	TRBJ2-2	TGTGCCAGCAGCTTGGACAGTCCCGGGGAGCTGTTTTTT	CASSLDSPGELFF
TRBV16	TRBD1	.	TRBJ1-5	TGTGCCAGCTCAGCAGGGGGCACTTATAGCAATCAGCCCCAGCATTTT	CASSAGGTYSNQPQHF
TRBV6-5	.	.	TRBJ2-1	TGTGCCAGCAGGGCCCGGACTCTTTTCGACAATGAGCAGTTCTTC	CASRARTLFDNEQFF
TRBV27	TRBD1	.	TRBJ1-2	TGTGCCAGCAGTTTATCGTCGAGGGGGCTGGGATATGGCTACACCTTC	CASSLSSRGLGYGYTF
TRBV6-1	.	.	TRBJ1-3	TGTGCCAGCAGTGTGTTACCGAGCTCTGGAAACACCATATATTTT	CASSVLPSSGNTIYF
TRBV19	.	.	TRBJ2-2	TGTGCCAGCCGAAGGGCAGGGAACGGATACACCGGGGAGCTGTTTTTT	CASRRAGNGYTGELFF
TRBV7-7	TRBD1	.	TRBJ2-5	TGTGCCAGCAGCCCAGGGGGCGGGTCCCAGTACTTC	CASSPGGGSQYF
TRBV23-1	.	.	TRBJ2-1	TGCGCCAGTTTCAGGGCGGATGAGCAGTTCTTC	CASFRADEQFF
TRBV27	TRBD2	.	TRBJ2-1	TGTGCCAGCAGTTTACAGTTAGCGGGATACACAAACAATGAGCAGTTCTTC	CASSLQLAGYTNNEQFF
TRBV7-9	.	.	TRBJ1-1	TGTGCCAGCAGCTTACAGGGGACGCACACTGAAGCTTTCTTT	CASSLQGTHTEAFF
TRBV28	.	.	TRBJ1-1	TGTGCCAGCAGTTCCTCAGGGGTAAGCACTGAAGCTTTCTTT	CASSSSGVSTEAFF
TRBV11-2	.	.	TRBJ2-7	TGTGCCAGCAGCCCGCCCCTCGGAGGATACGCCTACGAGCAGTACTTC	CASSPPLGGYAYEQYF
TRBV5-1	.	.	TRBJ1-3	TGCGCCAGCAGCCCCCTTGGACAGAATTCTGGAAACACCATATATTTT	CASSPLGQNSGNTIYF
TRBV4-1	TRBD2	once	TRBJ2-1	TGCGCCAGCAGCCAAGAGGGGACGGGGGGGCCAAATGAGCAGTTCTTC	CASSQEGTGGPNEQFF
TRBV5-6	TRBD1	.	TRBJ2-7	TGTGCCAGCAGCCCGGACAGGGGGGCTGAGAGGGGGCAGTACTTC	CASSPDRGAERGQYF
TRBV19	TRBD1	.	TRBJ1-2	TGTGCCAGTATCGGACAGGTTAACTATGGCTACACCTTC	CASIGQVNYGYTF
TRBV28	TRBD1	.	TRBJ2-2	TGTGCCAGTCGCCCCACGACAGGGGGATCCGGGGAGCTGTTTTTT	CASRPTTGGSGELFF
TRBV6-5	.	.	TRBJ2-2	TGTGCCAGCACCGGAGACGTGGATGCCGGGGAGCTGTTTTTT	CASTGDVDAGELFF
TRBV5-1	.	.	TRBJ1-2	TGCGCCAGCAGCTTGGGGTCAGCGGCTAGCTATGGCTACACCTTC	CASSLGSAASYGYTF
TRBV5-4	TRBD1	.	TRBJ2-7	TGTGCCAGCGGCTTAGGACAGGAACCCTACGAGCAGTACTTC	CASGLGQEPYEQYF
TRBV5-6	TRBD1	few	TRBJ1-4	TGTGCCAGCAGCAAGACAGGGTCTGAAGAAAAACTGTTTTTT	CASSKTGSEEKLFF
TRBV7-9	TRBD2	.	TRBJ2-3	TGTGCCAGCAGCGACCGACTAGCGGGGGGTGTTGTAACAGATACGCAGTATTTT	CASSDRLAGGVVTDTQYF
TRBV9	TRBD1	.	TRBJ1-2	TGTGCCAGCAGCATGACAGGGTCCTATGGCTACACCTTC	CASSMTGSYGYTF
TRBV28	.	.	TRBJ2-5	TGTGCCAGCAGTTTATACGGGACACAAGAGACCCAGTACTTC	CASSLYGTQETQYF
TRBV28	TRBD2	.	TRBJ2-6	TGTGCCAGCAGTCGGGGGGGTAGTGGGGCCAACGTCCTGACTTTC	CASSRGGSGANVLTF
TRBV5-1	.	.	TRBJ2-6	TGCGCCAGCAGCCCCCCAGGGGTTGATGGGGCCAACGTCCTGACTTTC	CASSPPGVDGANVLTF
TRBV5-6	TRBD2	.	TRBJ2-7	TGTGCCAGCAGCCAAAGCGGGGGGCCGGTCTACGAGCAGTACTTC	CASSQSGGPVYEQYF
TRBV11-2	TRBD1	.	TRBJ2-1	TGTGCCAGTCAACAGGGGGCTGTAAACAATGAGCAGTTCTTC	CASQQGAVNNEQFF
TRBV28	.	.	TRBJ2-7	TGTGCCAGCAGTACGTCAGGAACCCCCTACGAGCAGTACTTC	CASSTSGTPYEQYF
TRBV7-7	TRBD1	.	TRBJ1-2	TGTGCCAGCAGCCAAACCCACGGGACAGCCATTTATGGCTACACCTTC	CASSQTHGTAIYGYTF